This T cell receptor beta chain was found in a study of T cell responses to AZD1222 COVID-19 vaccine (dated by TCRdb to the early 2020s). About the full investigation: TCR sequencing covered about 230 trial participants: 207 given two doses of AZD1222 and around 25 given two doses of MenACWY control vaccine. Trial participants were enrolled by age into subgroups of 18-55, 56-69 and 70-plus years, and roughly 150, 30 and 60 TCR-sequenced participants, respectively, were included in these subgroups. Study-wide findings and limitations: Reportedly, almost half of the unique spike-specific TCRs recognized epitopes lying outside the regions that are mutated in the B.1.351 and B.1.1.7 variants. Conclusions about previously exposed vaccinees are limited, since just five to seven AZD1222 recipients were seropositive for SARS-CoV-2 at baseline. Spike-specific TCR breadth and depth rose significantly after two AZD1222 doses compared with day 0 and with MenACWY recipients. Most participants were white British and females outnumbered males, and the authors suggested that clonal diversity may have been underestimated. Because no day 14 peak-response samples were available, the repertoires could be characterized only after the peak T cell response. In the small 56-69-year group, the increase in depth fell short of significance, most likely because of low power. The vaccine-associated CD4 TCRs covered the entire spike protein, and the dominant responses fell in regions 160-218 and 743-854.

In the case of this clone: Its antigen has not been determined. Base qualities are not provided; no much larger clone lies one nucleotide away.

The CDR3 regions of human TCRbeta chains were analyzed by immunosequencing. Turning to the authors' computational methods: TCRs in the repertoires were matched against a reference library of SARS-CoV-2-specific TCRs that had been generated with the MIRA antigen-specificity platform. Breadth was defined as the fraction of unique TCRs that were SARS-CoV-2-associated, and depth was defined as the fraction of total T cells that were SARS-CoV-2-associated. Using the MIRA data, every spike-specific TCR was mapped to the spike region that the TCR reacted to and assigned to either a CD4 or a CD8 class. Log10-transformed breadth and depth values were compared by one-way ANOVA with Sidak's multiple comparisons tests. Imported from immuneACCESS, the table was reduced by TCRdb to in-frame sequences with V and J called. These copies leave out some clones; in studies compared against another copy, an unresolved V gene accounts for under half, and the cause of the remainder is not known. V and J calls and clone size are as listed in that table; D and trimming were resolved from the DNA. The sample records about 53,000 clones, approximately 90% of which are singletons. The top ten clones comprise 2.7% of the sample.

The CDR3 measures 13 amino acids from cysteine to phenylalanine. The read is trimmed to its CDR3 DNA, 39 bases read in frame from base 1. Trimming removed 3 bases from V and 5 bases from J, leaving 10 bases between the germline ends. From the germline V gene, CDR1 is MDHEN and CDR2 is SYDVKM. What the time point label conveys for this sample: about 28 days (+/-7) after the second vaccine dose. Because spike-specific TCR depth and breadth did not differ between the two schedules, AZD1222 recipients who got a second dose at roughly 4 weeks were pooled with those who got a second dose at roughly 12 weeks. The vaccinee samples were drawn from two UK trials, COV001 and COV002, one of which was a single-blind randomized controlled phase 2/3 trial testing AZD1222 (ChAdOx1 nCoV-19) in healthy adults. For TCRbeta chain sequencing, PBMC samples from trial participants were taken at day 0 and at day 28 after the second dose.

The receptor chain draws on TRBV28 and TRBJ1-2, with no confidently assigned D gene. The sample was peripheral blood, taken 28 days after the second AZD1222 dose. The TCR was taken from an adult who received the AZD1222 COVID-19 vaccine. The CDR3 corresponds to CASSLNTVYGYTF. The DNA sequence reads TGTGCCAGCAGTTTGAACACCGTTTATGGCTACACCTTC.